This T cell receptor beta chain was identified in a study of T-cell memory formation after mild COVID-19. On the study more broadly: The TCR clusters were mostly specific to one donor. General study points: A second wave expanding day 15 to 37 was CD4+-biased; contracting clones were balanced.

On this clonotype itself: Antigen unknown.

With V trimmed by 3 bases and J by 4 bases, 8 bases remained unmatched. The CDR3 runs to 15 residues. Germline V gene lookup returns CDR1 SGHVS and CDR2 FQNEAQ. TCRdb redid the calling of the 5' RACE reads with MiXCR, one entry per CDR3 protein. The sample holds about 90,000 distinct CDR3 sequences, about 15% seen once. Specimen: PBMCs or a T cell subset sorted from them (not recorded which). The chain uses TRBV7-8 and TRBJ2-5, with 7 bases fitting TRBD2. This TCR was recovered from a man younger than 35 who had mild COVID-19 (a few samples of this study predate the infection). Cell type and time point are not known. The chain's CDR3 is CASSFPLGRGETQYF. DNA for the CDR3: TGTGCCAGCAGCTTCCCTCTGGGGAGGGGAGAGACCCAGTACTTC.